Given below is one T cell receptor beta chain in context. Its binding antigen is unknown. Base qualities were left out, and no much larger clone turns up one base away. The data stem from a study of cytomegalovirus exposure and HLA in healthy donors (dated 2017 in TCRdb). At the level of the whole study: According to an earlier analysis of 587 of the donors, about 190 million T cells yielded 117 million unique TCR beta sequences and about 300 Gb of sequence data. The study was designed to test whether signatures of past pathogen exposure could be identified by cataloging public T cell receptors. An early release covering over 500 HLA-typed donors comprised about 300 gigabases of sequencing data and tens of millions of unique TCR sequences. On average, roughly 240,000 unique TCR beta nucleotide sequences were sequenced per donor among 398 genotyped donors of the cohort, with roughly 18% of those sequences being non-productive. Roughly 5 DR-DQ haplotypes were treated as single units for association and clustering because of strong linkage in the cohort. In the later analysis, no new phenotypic data were used to find candidate immune exposures; instead, reliance was placed on TCR beta sequences and their occurrence across donors. In an earlier analysis of several hundred of the donors, high-throughput TCR beta sequencing was used to judge whether each TCR beta V gene segment behaved as functional or pseudogenic. The genetic ancestry cluster associated with self-reported Caucasian donors included 70% to 85% of the roughly 400 genotyped donors. A later analysis re-examined previously published TCR beta repertoires from around 670 donors and added high-resolution HLA genotyping to investigate patterns of TCR occurrence. Donor age, sex, ethnicity and CMV serostatus were compiled alongside the repertoire data. Using immunosequencing, the study profiled T cell repertoires from around 680 subjects and related those repertoires to cytomegalovirus serostatus. Along with the approximately 600-subject first cohort, a separate validation cohort of around 120 different subjects was used. Every discovery cohort repertoire had been produced on one sequencing platform. The number of typed donors differed by locus: roughly 629-630 for A, B, C, DRB1 and DQB1; some 500 for DQA1; 606 for DPA1; and around 490 for DPB1. In a later genetic analysis, genome-wide SNP genotypes for about three fifths of the 666 donors were used, and that subset was treated as a discovery cohort. HLA typing included class I and class II loci at four-digit resolution. High-throughput TCR immunosequencing, statistical association of individual TCRs with disease status, and machine learning were combined to predict cytomegalovirus infection status. Broad study findings and their caveats: Most TCR sequences were seen in very few donors, while some public TCRs were found in many individuals. A later analysis reported that several top co-occurrence clusters appeared linked to parvovirus B19, influenza, CMV and Epstein-Barr virus. When HLA alleles, especially DR and DQ, strongly co-occurred, TCR associations were difficult to assign to individual alleles. A few of the identified cytomegalovirus-associated TCR beta chains were confirmed in vitro to be specific for cytomegalovirus antigens. A cluster of highly shared sequence variants was judged likely to represent a technical artifact of the sequencing pipeline. Some IMGT-functional V segments, including TRBV6-2 and TRBV6-3, could not be distinguished by the 87-base-pair reads and were therefore excluded. In this cohort, only TCR beta chains were sequenced, and detectable features were limited by the absence of alpha or paired-chain data. A further reported finding was that TCR beta sequences accurately predicted the HLA-A and HLA-B alleles for most subjects in the first cohort. Because counts were too low, more than 15 rarely observed V segments, including chromosome 9 orphons, were excluded from the earlier analysis of a few hundred of the donors. A later analysis associated 16,951 TCR beta sequences with specific HLA alleles at a false discovery rate of 0.05. Correlated functional status among segregating V segments might reflect linkage disequilibrium, but an unknown experimental factor could not be ruled out. In both the original and validation cohorts, the classifier was reported to diagnose cytomegalovirus status with high specificity and sensitivity. In a later genetic analysis, fewer N-insertions in productive TCRs were reported among donors in an Asian-associated ancestry cluster than the approximately 670-donor mean. The authors suggested that the approach could potentially be extended to other disease states and immunological phenotypes. A later analysis found that most CMV-associated TCR beta chains appeared HLA-restricted, with HLA associations seemingly driven largely by CMV exposure. In an earlier analysis of under 600 of the donors, most TCR beta V segments were observed in productive rearrangements about 87% or about 30% of the time, broadly matching IMGT annotations. Immune exposure information for the cohort was limited to CMV serostatus. Roughly uniform sequencing depth across donors was assumed in presence/absence analyses, although this assumption may not hold. A total of about 150 TCR beta chains were listed by the study as associated with cytomegalovirus. A later analysis found that HLA-associated TCR beta chains were more clonally expanded and had lower generation probabilities than equally common non-associated chains. Because HLA typing was unavailable for some donors at each locus, only the typed subset was used in association tests. According to a later analysis, TCR association rates differed among HLA loci, with DRB1 alleles showing the most associated TCRs and HLA-C alleles showing the fewest. An association between a missense DCLRE1C variant and V-gene and J-gene trimming of TCR beta chains was found in a later genetic analysis and replicated in an independent cohort.

In total, more than 500 healthy bone marrow donors made up the cohort. At the time of sampling, all cohort members were nominally healthy, though unrecorded immune exposures were likely present. The donor was CMV seronegative and belonged to the group of 350 or so seronegative cohort members. A peripheral blood sample was provided by each donor, and peripheral blood mononuclear cells were used for TCR beta sequencing. Genomic DNA extraction from the blood cell samples was performed with the Qiagen DNeasy Blood Extraction Kit. CDR3 length: 14 amino acids, cysteine to phenylalanine. The retained sequence is limited to the CDR3, 42 bases, with the frame set at the first base. From the germline V gene, CDR1 is MNHEY and CDR2 is SVGAGI. Here V drops 2 bases and J drops 3 bases, and the junction holds 3 bases not matched to any gene. The method was the immunoSEQ multiplex PCR assay. For the multiplex PCR, a mixture combining 60 forward primers for TCR Vbeta segments and 13 reverse primers for TCR Jbeta segments was used. Amplification of the CDR3 region of rearranged TCR beta genes was performed with a multiplex PCR assay on genomic DNA. The amplified TCR beta libraries were sequenced on the Illumina HiSeq System as 87-base-pair reads. The authors processed their data as follows. Across the 600 to 700 repertoires, a later analysis counted tens of millions of unique TCR beta chains, roughly 11 million of which were shared by at least two donors. Raw reads were error-corrected and collapsed into unique sequences with a nearest-neighbor algorithm that merged closely related sequences to remove PCR and sequencing errors. To assign V, D and J gene segments, CDR3 sequences were aligned to IMGT reference sequences. For a sequence to be retained, a match of at least six nucleotides was required to both a V gene segment and a J gene segment. A rearrangement counted as productive if the CDR3 had no stop codons and remained in frame with V and J, and every other rearrangement counted as non-productive. CDR3 was defined by IMGT convention, running from the second conserved V-encoded cysteine to the conserved J-encoded phenylalanine. Sequences without an unambiguous match to a single V gene segment were excluded from the earlier analysis of several hundred of the donors. In an earlier analysis of several hundred of the donors, V segments were called functional above 56.7% productive rearrangements and were called segregating when the between-donor standard deviation exceeded 5%. A statistical classification framework was built for diagnosing cytomegalovirus status from the catalog of TCR beta chain sequences. A later analysis assigned V and J genes by comparing TCR nucleotide sequences with IMGT/GENE-DB human TR gene sequences. The TCRdist pipeline was used in a later analysis to assign CDR3 sequences and most-parsimonious VDJ recombination scenarios. In a later analysis, each TCR beta chain was defined by its CDR3 amino acid sequence together with its V-gene family, and reads lacking a unique V-gene family were excluded. To address suspected cross-contamination and a sequencing artifact, a later analysis removed some 620 highly shared, low-generation-probability nucleotide sequences. In a later analysis, a clonal expansion index for each public chain was calculated from normalized within-repertoire ranks of inferred template counts. In a later analysis, generation probabilities were computed with a VDJ recombination model fitted to out-of-frame rearrangements, and the resulting probabilities were checked against IGoR. A later analysis scored TCR-TCR, TCR-HLA and TCR-CMV co-occurrence with hypergeometric tests, applying a repertoire-size bias correction to TCR pairs. A later analysis estimated false discovery rates by permuting HLA or CMV assignments 20 times. A later analysis grouped co-occurring TCRs with DBSCAN, adding TCRdist sequence similarity when clustering within HLA-allele-positive subsets. Repertoires with fewer than 30,000 or more than 120,000 public chains, plus five repertoires with anomalous nucleotide sharing, were excluded from co-occurrence clustering. TCRdb stores this immuneACCESS table with in-frame sequences only. Part of the clones is absent; in the studies checked, under half of the shortfall reflects unresolved V genes, and no reason is known for the rest. The V and J calls and clone size come from that table; D and trimming were worked out from the DNA. The sample yields approximately 110,000 clones; roughly 85% were counted once. The leading ten clones occupy 3.1% of the sample.

The sequence is built from TRBV6-5 and TRBJ1-1; 7 junctional bases match TRBD1. The sample comprised PBMCs. This TCR was sampled from a woman in her thirties or forties in good health and CMV-seronegative. The CDR3 reads CASSYRQGYTEAFF. The nucleotides are TGTGCCAGCAGTTACAGACAGGGTTACACTGAAGCTTTCTTT.